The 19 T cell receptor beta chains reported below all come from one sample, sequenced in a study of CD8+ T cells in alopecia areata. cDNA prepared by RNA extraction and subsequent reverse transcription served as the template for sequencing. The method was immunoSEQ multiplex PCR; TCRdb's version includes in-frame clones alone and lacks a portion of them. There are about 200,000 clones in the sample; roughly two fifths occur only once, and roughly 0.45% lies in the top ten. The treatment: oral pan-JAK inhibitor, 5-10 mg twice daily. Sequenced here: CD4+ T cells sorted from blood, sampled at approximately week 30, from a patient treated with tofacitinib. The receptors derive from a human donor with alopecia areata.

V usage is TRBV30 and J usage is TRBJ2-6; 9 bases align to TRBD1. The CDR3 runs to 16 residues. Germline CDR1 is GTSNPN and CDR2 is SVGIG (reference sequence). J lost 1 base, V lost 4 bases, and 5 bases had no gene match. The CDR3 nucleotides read TGTGCCTGGACAACAGGGGGCGCATCTGGGGCCAACGTCCTGACTTTC. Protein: CAWTTGGASGANVLTF.

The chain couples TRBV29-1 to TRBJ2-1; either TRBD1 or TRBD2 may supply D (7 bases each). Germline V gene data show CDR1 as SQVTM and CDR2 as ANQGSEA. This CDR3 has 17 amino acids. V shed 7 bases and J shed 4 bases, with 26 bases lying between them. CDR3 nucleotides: TGCAGCGCTTACTCAGCGGGGTGGGACAGACCTTACAATGAGCAGTTCTTC. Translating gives CSAYSAGWDRPYNEQFF.

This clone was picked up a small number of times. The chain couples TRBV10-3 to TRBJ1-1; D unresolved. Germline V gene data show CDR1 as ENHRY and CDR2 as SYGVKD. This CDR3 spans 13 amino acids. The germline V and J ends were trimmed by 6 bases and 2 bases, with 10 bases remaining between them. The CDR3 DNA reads TGTGCCATCAGCCTACACGGAAACACTGAAGCTTTCTTT. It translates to CAISLHGNTEAFF.

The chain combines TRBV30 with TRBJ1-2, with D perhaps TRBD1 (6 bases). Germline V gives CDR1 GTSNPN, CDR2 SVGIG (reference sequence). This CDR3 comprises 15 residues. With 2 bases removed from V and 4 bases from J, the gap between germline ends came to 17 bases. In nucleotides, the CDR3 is TGTGCCTGGAGTATAGGGGGACTGGGTACCTATGGCTACACCTTC. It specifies CAWSIGGLGTYGYTF.

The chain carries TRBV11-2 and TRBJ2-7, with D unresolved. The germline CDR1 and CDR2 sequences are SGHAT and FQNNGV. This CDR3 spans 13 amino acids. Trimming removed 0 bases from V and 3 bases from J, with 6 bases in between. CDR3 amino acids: CASSLDPNYEQYF. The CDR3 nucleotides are TGTGCCAGCAGCTTAGACCCGAACTACGAGCAGTACTTC.

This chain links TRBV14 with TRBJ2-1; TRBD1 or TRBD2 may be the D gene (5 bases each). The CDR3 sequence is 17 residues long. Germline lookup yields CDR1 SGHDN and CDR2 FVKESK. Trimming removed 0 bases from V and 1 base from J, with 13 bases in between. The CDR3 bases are TGTGCCAGCAGCCAAGATGGGGCTAGCTGGTCCTACAATGAGCAGTTCTTC. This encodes CASSQDGASWSYNEQFF.

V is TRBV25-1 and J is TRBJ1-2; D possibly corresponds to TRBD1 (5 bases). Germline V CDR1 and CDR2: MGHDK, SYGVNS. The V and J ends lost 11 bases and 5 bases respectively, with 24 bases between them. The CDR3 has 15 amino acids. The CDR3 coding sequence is TGTGCCCACTGGCGGGCAGGCACGCAGGGATATGGCTACACCTTC. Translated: CAHWRAGTQGYGYTF.

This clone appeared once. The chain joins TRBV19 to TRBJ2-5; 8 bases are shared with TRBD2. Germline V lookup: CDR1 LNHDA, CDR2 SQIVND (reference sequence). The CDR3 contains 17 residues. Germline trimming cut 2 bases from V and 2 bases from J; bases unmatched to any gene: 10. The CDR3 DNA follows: TGTGCCAGTAGTATACTGGCGGGGGGAGTGGGACAAGAGACCCAGTACTTC. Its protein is CASSILAGGVGQETQYF.

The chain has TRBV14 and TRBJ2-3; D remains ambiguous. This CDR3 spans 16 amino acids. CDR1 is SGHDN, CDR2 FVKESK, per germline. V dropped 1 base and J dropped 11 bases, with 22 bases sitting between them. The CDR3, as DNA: TGTGCCAGCAGCCAAGCGGTCTCCCTCCCTGGTTCTTTGCAGTATTTT. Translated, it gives CASSQAVSLPGSLQYF.

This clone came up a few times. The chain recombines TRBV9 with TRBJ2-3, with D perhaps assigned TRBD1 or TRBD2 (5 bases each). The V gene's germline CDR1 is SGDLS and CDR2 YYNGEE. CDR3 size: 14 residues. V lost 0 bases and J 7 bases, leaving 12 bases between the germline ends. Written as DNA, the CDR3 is TGTGCCAGCAGCGTAGCGGGCATGGGACATACGCAGTATTTT. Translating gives CASSVAGMGHTQYF.

CDR3 amino acids: CAISWDRQETQYF. For the CDR3, the DNA is TGTGCCATCAGTTGGGACCGGCAAGAGACCCAGTACTTC. The chain employs TRBV10-3 and TRBJ2-5, with D possibly being TRBD1 or TRBD2 (5 bases each). The CDR3 length is 13 residues. Germline V gene data show CDR1 as ENHRY and CDR2 as SYGVKD. Trimming pared 5 bases from V and 2 bases from J, leaving 9 bases between.

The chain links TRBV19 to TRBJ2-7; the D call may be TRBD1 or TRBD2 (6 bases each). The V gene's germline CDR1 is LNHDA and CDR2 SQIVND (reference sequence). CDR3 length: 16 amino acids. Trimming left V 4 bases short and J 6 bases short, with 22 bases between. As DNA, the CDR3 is TGTGCCAGTAGTACCTCAGGGAGTCGGGGGCTTCGCGAGCAGTACTTC. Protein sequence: CASSTSGSRGLREQYF.

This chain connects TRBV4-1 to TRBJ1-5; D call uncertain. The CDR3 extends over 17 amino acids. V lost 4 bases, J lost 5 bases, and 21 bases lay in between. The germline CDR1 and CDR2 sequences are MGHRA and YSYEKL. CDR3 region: CASSLPDRGPHDQPQHF. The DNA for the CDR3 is TGCGCCAGCAGCCTCCCCGACCGGGGTCCGCATGATCAGCCCCAGCATTTT.

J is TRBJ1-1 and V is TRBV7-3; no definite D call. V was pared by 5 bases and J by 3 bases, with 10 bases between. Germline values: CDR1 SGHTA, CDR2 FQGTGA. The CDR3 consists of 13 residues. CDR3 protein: CASSEKGYTEAFF. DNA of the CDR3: TGTGCCAGCAGCGAAAAAGGTTACACTGAAGCTTTCTTT.

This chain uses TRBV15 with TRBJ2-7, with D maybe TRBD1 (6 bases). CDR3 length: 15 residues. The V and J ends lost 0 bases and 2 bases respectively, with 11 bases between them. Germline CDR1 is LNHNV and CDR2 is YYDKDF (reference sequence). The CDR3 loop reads CATSRDLQGPYEQYF. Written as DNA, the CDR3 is TGTGCCACCAGCAGAGATCTACAGGGCCCCTACGAGCAGTACTTC.

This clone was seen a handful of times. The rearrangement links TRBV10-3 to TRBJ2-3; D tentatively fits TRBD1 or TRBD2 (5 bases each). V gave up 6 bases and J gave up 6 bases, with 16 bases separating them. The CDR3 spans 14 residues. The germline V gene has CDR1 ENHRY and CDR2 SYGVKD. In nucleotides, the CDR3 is TGTGCCATCAGACGGGACCACCAGGCGGATACGCAGTATTTT. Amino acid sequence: CAIRRDHQADTQYF.

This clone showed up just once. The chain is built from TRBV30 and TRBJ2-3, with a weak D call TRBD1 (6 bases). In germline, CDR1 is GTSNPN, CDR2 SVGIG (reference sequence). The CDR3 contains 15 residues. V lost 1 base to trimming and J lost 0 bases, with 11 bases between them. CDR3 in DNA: TGTGCCTGGAGTGGGGGGCAGACTAGCACAGATACGCAGTATTTT. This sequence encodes CAWSGGQTSTDTQYF.

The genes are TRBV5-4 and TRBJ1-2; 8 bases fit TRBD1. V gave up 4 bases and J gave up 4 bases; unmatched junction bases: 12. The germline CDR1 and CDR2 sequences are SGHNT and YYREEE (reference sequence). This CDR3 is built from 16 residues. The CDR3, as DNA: TGTGCCAGCAGCGGAGGACAGGGCTCTACTAGCTATGGCTACACCTTC. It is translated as CASSGGQGSTSYGYTF.

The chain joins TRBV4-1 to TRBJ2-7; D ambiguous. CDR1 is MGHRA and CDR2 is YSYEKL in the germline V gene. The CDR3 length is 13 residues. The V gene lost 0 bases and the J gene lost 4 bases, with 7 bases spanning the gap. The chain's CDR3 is CASSQESRYEQYF. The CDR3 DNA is TGCGCCAGCAGCCAAGAATCGAGATACGAGCAGTACTTC.